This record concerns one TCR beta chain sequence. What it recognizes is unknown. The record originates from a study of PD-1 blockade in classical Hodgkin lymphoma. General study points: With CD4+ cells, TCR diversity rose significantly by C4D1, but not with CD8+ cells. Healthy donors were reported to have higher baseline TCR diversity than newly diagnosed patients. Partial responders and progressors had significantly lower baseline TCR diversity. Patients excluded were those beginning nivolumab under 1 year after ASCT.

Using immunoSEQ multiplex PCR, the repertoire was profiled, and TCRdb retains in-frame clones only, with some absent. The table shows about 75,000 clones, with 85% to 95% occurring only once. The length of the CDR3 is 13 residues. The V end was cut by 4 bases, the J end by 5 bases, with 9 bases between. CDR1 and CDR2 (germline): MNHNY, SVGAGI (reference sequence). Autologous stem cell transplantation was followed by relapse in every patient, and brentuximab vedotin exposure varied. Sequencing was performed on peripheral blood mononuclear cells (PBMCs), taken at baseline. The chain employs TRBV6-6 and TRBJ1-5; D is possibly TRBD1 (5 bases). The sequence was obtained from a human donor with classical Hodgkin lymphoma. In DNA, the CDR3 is TGTGCCAGCAGTTTCGGGACGGATCAGCCCCAGCATTTT. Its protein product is CASSFGTDQPQHF.